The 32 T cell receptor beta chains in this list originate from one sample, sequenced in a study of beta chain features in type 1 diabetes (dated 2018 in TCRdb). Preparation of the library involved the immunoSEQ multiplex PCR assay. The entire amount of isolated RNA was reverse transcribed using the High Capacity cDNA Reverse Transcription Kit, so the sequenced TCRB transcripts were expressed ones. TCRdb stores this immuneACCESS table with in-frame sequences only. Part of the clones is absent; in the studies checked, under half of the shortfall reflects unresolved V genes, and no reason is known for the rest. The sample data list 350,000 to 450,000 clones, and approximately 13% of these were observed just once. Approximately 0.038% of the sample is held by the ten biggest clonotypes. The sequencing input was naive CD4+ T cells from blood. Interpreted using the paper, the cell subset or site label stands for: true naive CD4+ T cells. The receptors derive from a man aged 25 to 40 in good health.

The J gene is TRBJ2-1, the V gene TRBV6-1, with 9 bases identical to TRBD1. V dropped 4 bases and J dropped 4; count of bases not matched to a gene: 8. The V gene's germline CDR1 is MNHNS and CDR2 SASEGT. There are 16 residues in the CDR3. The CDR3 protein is CASSGTVGTGYNEQFF. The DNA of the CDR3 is TGTGCCAGCAGTGGAACCGTGGGGACAGGGTACAATGAGCAGTTCTTC.

CDR3 region: CASTLWADEEAFF. In nucleotides, the CDR3 is TGCGCCAGCACTCTCTGGGCAGACGAAGAAGCTTTCTTT. The rearrangement links TRBV5-1 to TRBJ1-1; D not certain. Between the trimmed V and J ends, which lost 6 bases and 8 bases, there was a span of 17 bases. The CDR3 is made up of 13 amino acids. Germline CDR1 is SGHRS and CDR2 is YFSETQ.

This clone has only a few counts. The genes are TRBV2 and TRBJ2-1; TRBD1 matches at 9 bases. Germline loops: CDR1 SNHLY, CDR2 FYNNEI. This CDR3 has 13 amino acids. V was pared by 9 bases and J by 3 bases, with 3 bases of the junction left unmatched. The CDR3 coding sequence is TGTGCCAGACGACAGGGGGTCTACAATGAGCAGTTCTTC. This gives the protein CARRQGVYNEQFF.

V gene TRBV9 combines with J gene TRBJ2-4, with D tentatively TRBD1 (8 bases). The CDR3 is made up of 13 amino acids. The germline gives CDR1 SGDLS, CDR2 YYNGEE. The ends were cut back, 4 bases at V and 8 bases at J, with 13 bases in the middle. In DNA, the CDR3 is TGTGCCAGCAGCCGCACAGGGGGGGACATTCAGTACTTC. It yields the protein CASSRTGGDIQYF.

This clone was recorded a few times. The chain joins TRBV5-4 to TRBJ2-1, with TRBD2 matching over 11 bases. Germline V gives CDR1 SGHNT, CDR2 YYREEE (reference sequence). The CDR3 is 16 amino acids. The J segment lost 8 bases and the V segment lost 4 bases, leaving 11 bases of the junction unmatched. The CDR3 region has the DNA TGTGCCAGCAGCAAAACTAGCGGGGGCTCTCCCGATGAGCAGTTCTTC. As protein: CASSKTSGGSPDEQFF.

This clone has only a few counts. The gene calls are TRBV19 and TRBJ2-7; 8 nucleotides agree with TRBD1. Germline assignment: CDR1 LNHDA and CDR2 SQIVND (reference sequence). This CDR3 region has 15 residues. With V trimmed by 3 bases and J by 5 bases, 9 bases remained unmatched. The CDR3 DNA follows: TGTGCCAGTAGTATCGGGGGACAGGCGAACAACGAGCAGTACGTC. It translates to CASSIGGQANNEQYV.

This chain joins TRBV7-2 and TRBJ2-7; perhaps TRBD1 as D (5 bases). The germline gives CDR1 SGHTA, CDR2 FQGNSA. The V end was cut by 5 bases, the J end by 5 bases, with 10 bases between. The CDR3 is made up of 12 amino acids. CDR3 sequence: CASSTRVHEQYF. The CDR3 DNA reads TGTGCCAGCAGCACCAGGGTTCACGAGCAGTACTTC.

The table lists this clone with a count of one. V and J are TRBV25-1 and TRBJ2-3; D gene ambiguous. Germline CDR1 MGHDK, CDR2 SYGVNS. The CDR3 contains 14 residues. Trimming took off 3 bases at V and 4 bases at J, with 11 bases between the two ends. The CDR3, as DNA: TGTGCCAGCAGTGACGGGCCCCGTCCAGATACGCAGTATTTT. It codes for CASSDGPRPDTQYF.

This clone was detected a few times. The CDR3 here is CASSTPTGMNTEAFF. The CDR3 DNA reads TGTGCCAGCAGTACCCCGACGGGAATGAACACTGAAGCTTTCTTT. This chain joins TRBV28 and TRBJ1-1; no clear D. The CDR3 sequence is 15 residues long. V lost 5 bases, J lost 0 bases, and 13 bases lay in between. Germline CDR1 is MDHEN and CDR2 is SYDVKM.

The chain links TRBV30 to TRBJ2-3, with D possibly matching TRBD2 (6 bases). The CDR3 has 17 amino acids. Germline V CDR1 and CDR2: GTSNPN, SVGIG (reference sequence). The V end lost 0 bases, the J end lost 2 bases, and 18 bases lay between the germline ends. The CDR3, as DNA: TGTGCCTGGAGTGTCTACGGTGCGGGATGGGACACAGATACGCAGTATTTT. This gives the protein CAWSVYGAGWDTDTQYF.

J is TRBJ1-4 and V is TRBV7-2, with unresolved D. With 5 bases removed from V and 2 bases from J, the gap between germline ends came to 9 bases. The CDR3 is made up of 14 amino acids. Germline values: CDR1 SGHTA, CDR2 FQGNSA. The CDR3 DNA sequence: TGTGCCAGCAGCATCAGTGGGACTAATGAAAAACTGTTTTTT. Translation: CASSISGTNEKLFF.

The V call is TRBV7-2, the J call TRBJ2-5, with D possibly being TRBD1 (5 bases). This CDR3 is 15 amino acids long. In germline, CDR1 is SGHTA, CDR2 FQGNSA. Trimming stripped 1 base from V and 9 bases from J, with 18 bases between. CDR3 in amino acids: CASSLEWGRTEAQYF. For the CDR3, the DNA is TGTGCCAGCAGCTTAGAGTGGGGCAGAACTGAGGCCCAGTACTTC. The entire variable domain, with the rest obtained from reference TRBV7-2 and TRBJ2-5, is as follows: GAGVSQSPSNKVTEKGKDVELRCDPISGHTALYWYRQSLGQGLEFLIYFQGNSAPDKSGLPSDRFSAERTGGSVSTLTIQRTQQEDSAVYLCASSLEWGRTEAQYFGPGTRLLVL.

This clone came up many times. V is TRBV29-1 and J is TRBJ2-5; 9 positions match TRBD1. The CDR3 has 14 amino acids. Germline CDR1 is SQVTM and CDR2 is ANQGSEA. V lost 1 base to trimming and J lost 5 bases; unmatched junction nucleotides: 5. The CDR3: CSVEAQGARETQYF. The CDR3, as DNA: TGCAGCGTTGAAGCACAGGGGGCTAGGGAGACCCAGTACTTC. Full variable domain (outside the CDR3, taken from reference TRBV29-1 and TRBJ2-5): SAVISQKPSRDICQRGTSLTIQCQVDSQVTMMFWYRQQPGQSLTLIATANQGSEATYESGFVIDKFPISRPNLTFSTLTVSNMSPEDSSIYLCSVEAQGARETQYFGPGTRLLVL.

The CDR3 loop reads CASSTTGLAGDEQYV. The CDR3, as DNA: TGTGCCAGCAGCACAACGGGACTAGCGGGAGACGAGCAGTACGTC. V is TRBV7-3 and J is TRBJ2-7; TRBD2 aligns across 14 bases. Germline CDR1 is SGHTA and CDR2 is FQGTGA. The V and J ends lost 5 bases and 5 bases, in that order; junction bases with no gene match: 5. This CDR3 has 15 residues.

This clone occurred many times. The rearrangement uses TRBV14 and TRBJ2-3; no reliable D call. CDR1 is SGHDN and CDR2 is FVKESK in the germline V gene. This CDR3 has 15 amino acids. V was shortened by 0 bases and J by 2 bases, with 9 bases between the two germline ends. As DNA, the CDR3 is TGTGCCAGCAGCCAAGACAGCGCGTTCACAGATACGCAGTATTTT. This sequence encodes CASSQDSAFTDTQYF.

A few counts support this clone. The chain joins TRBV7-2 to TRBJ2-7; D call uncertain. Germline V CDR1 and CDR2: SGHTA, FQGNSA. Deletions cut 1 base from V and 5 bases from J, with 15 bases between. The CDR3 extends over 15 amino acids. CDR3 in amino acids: CASSLVPTRENEQYV. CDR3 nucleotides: TGTGCCAGCAGCTTAGTGCCTACCCGTGAGAACGAGCAGTACGTC.

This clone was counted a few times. CDR3: CASSLAAINRGAYGYTF. CDR3 DNA sequence: TGCGCCAGCAGCTTGGCCGCGATCAACAGGGGCGCCTATGGCTACACCTTC. This chain uses TRBV5-1 with TRBJ1-2; 7 nucleotides match TRBD1. Germline values: CDR1 SGHRS, CDR2 YFSETQ. The CDR3 length is 17 residues. V was pared by 0 bases and J by 4 bases, with 12 bases of the junction left unmatched. The whole variable domain, filled in from reference TRBV5-1 and TRBJ1-2, reads KAGVTQTPRYLIKTRGQQVTLSCSPISGHRSVSWYQQTPGQGLQFLFEYFSETQRNKGNFPGRFSGRQFSNSRSEMNVSTLELGDSALYLCASSLAAINRGAYGYTFGSGTRLTVV.

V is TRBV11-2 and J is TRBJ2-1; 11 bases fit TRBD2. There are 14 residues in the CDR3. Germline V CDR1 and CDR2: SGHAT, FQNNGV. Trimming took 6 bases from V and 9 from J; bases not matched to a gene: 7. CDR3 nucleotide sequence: TGTGCCAGCAGGCTGCTAGCGGGAGGTGGTGAGCAGTTCTTC. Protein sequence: CASRLLAGGGEQFF.

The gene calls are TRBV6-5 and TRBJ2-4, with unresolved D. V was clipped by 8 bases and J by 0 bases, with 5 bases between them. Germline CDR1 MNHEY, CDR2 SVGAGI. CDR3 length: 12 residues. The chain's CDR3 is CASGVAKNIQYF. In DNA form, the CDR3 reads TGTGCCAGCGGGGTAGCCAAAAACATTCAGTACTTC.

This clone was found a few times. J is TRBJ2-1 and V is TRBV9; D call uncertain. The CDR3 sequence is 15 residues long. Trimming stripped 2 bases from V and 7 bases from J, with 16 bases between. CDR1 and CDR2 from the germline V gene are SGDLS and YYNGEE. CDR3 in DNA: TGTGCCAGCAGCGTGAGCGCCCCACCCGGGAATGAGCAGTTCTTC. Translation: CASSVSAPPGNEQFF.

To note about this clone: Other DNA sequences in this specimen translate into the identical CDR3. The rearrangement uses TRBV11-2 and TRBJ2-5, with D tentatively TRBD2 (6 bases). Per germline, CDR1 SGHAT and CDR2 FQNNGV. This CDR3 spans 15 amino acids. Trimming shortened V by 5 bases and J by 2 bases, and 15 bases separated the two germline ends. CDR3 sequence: CASSPRRGRQETQYF. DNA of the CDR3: TGTGCCAGCAGCCCAAGACGGGGGAGACAAGAGACCCAGTACTTC.

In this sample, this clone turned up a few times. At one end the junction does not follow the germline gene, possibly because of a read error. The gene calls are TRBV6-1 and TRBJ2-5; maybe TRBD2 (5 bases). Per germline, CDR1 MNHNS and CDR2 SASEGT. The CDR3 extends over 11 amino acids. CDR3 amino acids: CASSPRDKGHF. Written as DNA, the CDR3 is TGTGCCAGCAGTCCCCGGGATAAAGGGCACTTC.

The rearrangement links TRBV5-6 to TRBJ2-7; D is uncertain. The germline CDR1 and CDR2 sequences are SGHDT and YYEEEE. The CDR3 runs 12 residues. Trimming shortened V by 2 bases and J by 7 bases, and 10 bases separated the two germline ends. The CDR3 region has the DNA TGTGCCAGCAGCTTTTTCGGGCTTGAGCAGTACGTC. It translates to CASSFFGLEQYV.

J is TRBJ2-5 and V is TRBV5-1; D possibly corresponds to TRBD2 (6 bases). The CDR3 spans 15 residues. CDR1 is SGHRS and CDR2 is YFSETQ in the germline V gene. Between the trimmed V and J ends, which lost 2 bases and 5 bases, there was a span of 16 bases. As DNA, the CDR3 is TGCGCCAGCAGCTTAAATCCTGGGACTGGGGAGACCCAGTACTTC. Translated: CASSLNPGTGETQYF.

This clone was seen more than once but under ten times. CDR3 amino acids: CASSLAGGLNTEAFF. The CDR3, as DNA: TGCGCCAGCAGCTTGGCCGGGGGGTTGAACACTGAAGCTTTCTTT. This chain connects TRBV5-1 to TRBJ1-1, with D maybe TRBD1 (5 bases). In germline, CDR1 is SGHRS, CDR2 YFSETQ. The CDR3 has 15 residues. V was trimmed by 0 bases and J by 0 bases, leaving 9 bases between them. The full variable domain, completed using reference TRBV5-1 and TRBJ1-1, is KAGVTQTPRYLIKTRGQQVTLSCSPISGHRSVSWYQQTPGQGLQFLFEYFSETQRNKGNFPGRFSGRQFSNSRSEMNVSTLELGDSALYLCASSLAGGLNTEAFFGQGTRLTVV.

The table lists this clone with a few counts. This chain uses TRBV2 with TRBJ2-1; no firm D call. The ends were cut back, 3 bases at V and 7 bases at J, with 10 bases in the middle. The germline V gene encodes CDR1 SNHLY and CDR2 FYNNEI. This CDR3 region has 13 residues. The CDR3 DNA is TGTGCCAGCAGTGAGGACGTAACAAATGAGCAGTTCTTC. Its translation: CASSEDVTNEQFF.

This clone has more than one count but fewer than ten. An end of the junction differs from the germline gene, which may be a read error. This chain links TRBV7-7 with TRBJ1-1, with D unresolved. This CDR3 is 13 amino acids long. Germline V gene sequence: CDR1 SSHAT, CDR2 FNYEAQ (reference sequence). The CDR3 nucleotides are TGTGCTAGCAGCCCCGCCGGTAACACTGAAGCTTTCTTT. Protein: CASSPAGNTEAFF.

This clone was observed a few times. The CDR3 is CASRNRGVHEQYF. CDR3 DNA sequence: TGTGCCAGCAGGAACAGGGGCGTACACGAGCAGTACTTC. This chain joins TRBV28 and TRBJ2-7; 7 bases align to TRBD1. Germline loops: CDR1 MDHEN, CDR2 SYDVKM. V gave up 6 bases and J gave up 5 bases; unmatched junction bases: 7. The CDR3 has 13 residues.

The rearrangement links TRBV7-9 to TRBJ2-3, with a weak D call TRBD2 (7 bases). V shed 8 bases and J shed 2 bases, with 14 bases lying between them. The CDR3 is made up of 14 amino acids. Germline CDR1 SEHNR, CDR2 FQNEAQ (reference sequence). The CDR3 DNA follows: TGTGCCAGCGCCGGGGGGCCCCTCACAGATACGCAGTATTTT. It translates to CASAGGPLTDTQYF.

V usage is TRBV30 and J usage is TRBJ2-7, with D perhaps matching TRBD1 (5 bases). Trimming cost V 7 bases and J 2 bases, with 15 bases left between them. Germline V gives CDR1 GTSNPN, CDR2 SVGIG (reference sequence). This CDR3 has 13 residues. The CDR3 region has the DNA TGTGCCTTGAACACAATAGGGGCCTACGAGCAGTACGTC. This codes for CALNTIGAYEQYV.

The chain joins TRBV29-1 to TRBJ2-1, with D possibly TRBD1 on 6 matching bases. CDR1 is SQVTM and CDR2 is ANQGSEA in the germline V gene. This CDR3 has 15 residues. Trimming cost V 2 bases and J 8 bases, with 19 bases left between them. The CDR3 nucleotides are TGCAGCGTTGAAAGTACAGGGATGGGATTGGATGAGCAGTTCTTC. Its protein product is CSVESTGMGLDEQFF.

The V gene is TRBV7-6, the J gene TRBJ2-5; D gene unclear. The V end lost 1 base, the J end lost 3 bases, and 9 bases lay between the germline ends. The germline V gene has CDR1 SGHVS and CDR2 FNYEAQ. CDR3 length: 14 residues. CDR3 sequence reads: CASSLVGYKETQYF. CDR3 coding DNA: TGTGCCAGCAGCTTAGTAGGCTATAAAGAGACCCAGTACTTC.